Below, 18 T cell receptor beta chains from the same sample are listed, as sequenced in a study of cytomegalovirus exposure and HLA in healthy donors. The table came from immunoSEQ multiplex PCR; TCRdb's copy has only in-frame clones and leaves some out. The sample has approximately 270,000 clones; 90% are singletons. Sequencing used PBMCs. The source is a woman between 18 and 29 years old in good health and CMV-seronegative.

The count of this clone is one. The J gene is TRBJ2-1, the V gene TRBV4-1; 9 positions agree with TRBD2. The CDR3 loop spans 15 amino acids. V shed 1 base and J 8 bases; nucleotides not matched to a gene: 6. Germline V CDR1 and CDR2: MGHRA, YSYEKL. For the CDR3, the DNA is TGCGCCAGCAGCCAAGGTTGGCGGGGGGGGGATGAGCAGTTCTTC. This translates into CASSQGWRGGDEQFF.

This chain links TRBV30 with TRBJ2-2; no definite D call. The CDR3 sequence is 14 residues long. Trimming took off 2 bases at V and 2 bases at J, with 9 bases between the two ends. The germline CDR1 and CDR2 sequences are GTSNPN and SVGIG (reference sequence). CDR3 nucleotides: TGTGCCTGGAGTCCCCTCTTAAACACCGGGGAGCTGTTTTTT. Translating gives CAWSPLLNTGELFF.

The J gene is TRBJ1-1, the V gene TRBV5-1; D is ambiguous. The V gene's germline CDR1 is SGHRS and CDR2 YFSETQ. This CDR3 is built from 13 residues. With 4 bases removed from V and 2 bases from J, the gap between germline ends came to 9 bases. The CDR3 reads CASSVVVNTEAFF. The CDR3 bases are TGCGCCAGCAGCGTAGTCGTAAACACTGAAGCTTTCTTT. Based on the CDR3 plus reference TRBV5-1 and TRBJ1-1, the full variable domain is KAGVTQTPRYLIKTRGQQVTLSCSPISGHRSVSWYQQTPGQGLQFLFEYFSETQRNKGNFPGRFSGRQFSNSRSEMNVSTLELGDSALYLCASSVVVNTEAFFGQGTRLTVV.

V is TRBV27 and J is TRBJ2-1; weak D call: TRBD2 (5 bases). V lost 4 bases and J lost 7, with 14 bases in between. CDR3 length: 14 amino acids. CDR1 and CDR2 (germline): MNHEY, SMNVEV (reference sequence). The chain's CDR3 is CASSYSSGGNEQFF. As DNA, the CDR3 is TGTGCCAGCAGTTATTCCAGCGGCGGGAATGAGCAGTTCTTC.

This clone was seen just once. The V gene is TRBV10-3, the J gene TRBJ1-5; TRBD1 is a possible D gene (5 bases). V was trimmed by 2 bases and J by 3 bases, leaving 11 bases between them. The CDR3 sequence is 15 residues long. The germline CDR1 and CDR2 sequences are ENHRY and SYGVKD. The CDR3 sequence: CAISEQGHLNQPQHF. The CDR3 coding sequence is TGTGCCATCAGTGAGCAAGGACACCTCAATCAGCCCCAGCATTTT.

The rearrangement joins TRBV25-1 to TRBJ2-2; TRBD2 aligns across 8 bases. Trimming cost V 5 bases and J 1 base; bases outside gene matches: 6. The CDR3 is 16 residues long. Germline CDR1 and CDR2: MGHDK and SYGVNS. The CDR3 DNA reads as TGTGCCAGCAGTTCTATCGGGGGGGAGAACACCGGGGAGCTGTTTTTT. Its translation: CASSSIGGENTGELFF.

This rearrangement joins TRBV10-2 to TRBJ1-6; 7 bases agree with TRBD1. This CDR3 region has 15 residues. J lost 7 bases, V lost 7 bases, and 10 bases had no gene match. Germline lookup yields CDR1 WSHSY and CDR2 SAAADI. CDR3 in DNA: TGCGCCAGCATTAACTCCGGGACAGAAAATTCACCCCTCCACTTT. This sequence encodes CASINSGTENSPLHF.

The CDR3 coding sequence is TGCGCCAGCAGCCCCGGGAACTCAGGGGGCTTAGAAGCTTTCTTT. Translation gives CASSPGNSGGLEAFF. The rearrangement uses TRBV4-3 and TRBJ1-1; TRBD1 matches at 8 bases. Germline CDR1 and CDR2: LGHNA and YSLEER. With V trimmed by 4 bases and J by 8 bases, 12 bases remained unmatched. This CDR3 spans 15 amino acids.

This clone was detected only once. This sequence joins TRBV18 and TRBJ2-7; D perhaps matches TRBD1 (6 bases). The V end lost 3 bases, the J end lost 4 bases, and 7 bases lay between the germline ends. CDR3 size: 12 residues. Germline V CDR1 and CDR2: KGHSH, LQKENI. CDR3 nucleotides: TGTGCCAGCTCACCTGGACAGTACGAGCAGTACGTC. Translation: CASSPGQYEQYV.

The chain joins TRBV2 to TRBJ2-5; TRBD1 matches at 9 bases. The J segment lost 4 bases and the V segment lost 6 bases, leaving 3 bases of the junction unmatched. This CDR3 is built from 13 residues. The germline gives CDR1 SNHLY, CDR2 FYNNEI. The CDR3 protein is CASRRQGGETQYF. The CDR3 DNA reads as TGTGCCAGCAGAAGACAGGGGGGAGAGACCCAGTACTTC.

For the CDR3, the DNA is TGCGCCAGCAGTGGGGGACTCCAGTATTTT. It codes for CASSGGLQYF. The chain couples TRBV10-2 to TRBJ2-3; weak D call: TRBD2 (6 bases). Trimming pared 4 bases from V and 12 bases from J, leaving 8 bases between. This CDR3 has 10 residues. Looked up from germline, CDR1 is WSHSY and CDR2 is SAAADI.

This rearrangement joins TRBV6-1 to TRBJ1-2; 8 bases are a match to TRBD1. This CDR3 has 14 amino acids. Germline V gives CDR1 MNHNS, CDR2 SASEGT. Trimming took 2 bases from V and 4 from J; bases not matched to a gene: 3. The CDR3 DNA reads TGTGCCAGCAGTGAATCGGACAGGGCCTATGGCTACACCTTC. Translating it yields CASSESDRAYGYTF.

CDR3 coding DNA: TGTGCCAGCAGCCCCCCTAGTGCAGATGAGCAGTTCTTC. Amino acid sequence: CASSPPSADEQFF. The chain couples TRBV7-8 to TRBJ2-1, with D hard to call. The V end was cut by 5 bases, the J end by 8 bases, with 13 bases between. The CDR3 runs to 13 residues. Germline V gene lookup returns CDR1 SGHVS and CDR2 FQNEAQ.

With respect to this clone: Other DNA sequences within the sample encode an identical CDR3. The chain uses TRBV5-1 and TRBJ2-7; D not resolved. CDR3 length: 11 residues. V lost 3 bases and J 3 bases, leaving 4 bases between the germline ends. The germline gives CDR1 SGHRS, CDR2 YFSETQ. CDR3 coding DNA: TGCGCCAGCAGCTCCAGCTACGAGCAGTACTTC. This encodes CASSSSYEQYF. Complete variable domain (other parts from reference TRBV5-1 and TRBJ2-7): KAGVTQTPRYLIKTRGQQVTLSCSPISGHRSVSWYQQTPGQGLQFLFEYFSETQRNKGNFPGRFSGRQFSNSRSEMNVSTLELGDSALYLCASSSSYEQYFGPGTRLTVT.

The V and J genes are TRBV6-1 and TRBJ1-1, with D possibly being TRBD1 (6 bases). Germline CDR1 and CDR2: MNHNS and SASEGT. This CDR3 has 14 amino acids. The germline V and J ends were trimmed by 5 bases and 0 bases, with 10 bases remaining between them. The CDR3 DNA follows: TGTGCCAGCAGTATCACAGGGTTGAACACTGAAGCTTTCTTT. Translating gives CASSITGLNTEAFF.

The chain uses TRBV5-1 and TRBJ1-4; no reliable D call. The CDR3 loop spans 15 amino acids. Trimming left V 6 bases short and J 0 bases short, with 12 bases between. CDR1 is SGHRS, CDR2 YFSETQ, per germline. In DNA, the CDR3 is TGCGCCAGCAAATTCGGTCCGGCAACTAATGAAAAACTGTTTTTT. This encodes CASKFGPATNEKLFF.

This chain joins TRBV6-5 and TRBJ1-1; possibly TRBD1 for D (5 bases). Germline CDR1 and CDR2: MNHEY and SVGAGI. CDR3 length: 13 residues. The germline V and J ends were trimmed by 2 bases and 8 bases, with 12 bases remaining between them. The CDR3 loop is CASSYGEDKEAFF. In DNA form, the CDR3 reads TGTGCCAGCAGTTACGGTGAGGACAAAGAAGCTTTCTTT.

V gene TRBV9 combines with J gene TRBJ2-3; TRBD2 matches at 9 bases. Unmatched junction bases numbered 6, after V lost 3 bases and J lost 4 bases. The germline gives CDR1 SGDLS, CDR2 YYNGEE. This CDR3 spans 15 amino acids. The CDR3 here is CASSASGGMSDTQYF. The CDR3 DNA is TGTGCCAGCAGCGCGAGCGGGGGGATGTCAGATACGCAGTATTTT.